This TCR beta chain was sequenced in a study of a mutant IDH1 vaccine in newly diagnosed glioma. The time point denotes: baseline, week 1 (first vaccination visit). Treatment described: pre-vaccination baseline after standard-of-care therapy. Assay used: immunoSEQ multiplex PCR; TCRdb lists only in-frame clones, some missing. The sample shows nearly 70,000 clones, more than 65% of them seen only once. CDR1 and CDR2 (germline): WNHNN, SYGVQD (reference sequence). CDR3 length equals 14 residues. V was clipped by 2 bases and J by 3 bases, with 8 bases between them. The receptor comes from a man between 50 and 59 years old with glioma. The chain employs TRBV10-1 and TRBJ2-1; D is ambiguous. Material: PBMCs, obtained from a glioma patient treated with radiotherapy, temozolomide or both. CDR3 protein: CASSESRSYNEQFF. The DNA of the CDR3 is TGCGCCAGCAGTGAGAGTAGAAGCTACAATGAGCAGTTCTTC.